This TCR beta chain was identified during a study of cytomegalovirus exposure and HLA in healthy donors. In germline, CDR1 is SGHTA, CDR2 FQGNSA. CDR3 length equals 15 residues. The V segment lost 4 bases and the J segment 4 bases; nucleotides outside the gene matches: 9. The PCR made use of 60 Vbeta and 13 Jbeta primers. The repertoire was sequenced with immunoSEQ multiplex PCR; TCRdb's copy has only in-frame clones and lacks some. The sample lists 100,000 or so clones, 65% to 75% occurring once. This receptor was obtained from a woman aged 40 to 49 in good health and CMV-seronegative. The chain uses TRBV7-2 and TRBJ1-2; 7 positions match TRBD1. The source material was PBMCs. For the CDR3, the DNA is TGTGCCAGCAGCTCCAGACAGGGCCCCCTCTATGGCTACACCTTC. Translating gives CASSSRQGPLYGYTF.